These 17 T cell receptor beta chains were sequenced from one sample in a study of blood T cell repertoires in COVID-19. Only in-frame clones appear in the TCRdb table, and some are missing; sequencing was by immunoSEQ multiplex PCR. The table records roughly 43,000 clones, roughly 88% of them present only once. The sample consisted of peripheral blood. Source of these receptors: a man in his sixties with active COVID-19.

The chain combines TRBV18 with TRBJ2-3; 7 positions agree with TRBD2. CDR1 KGHSH and CDR2 LQKENI come from the germline V gene. With 3 bases clipped from V and 3 bases from J, the junction kept 9 bases outside the gene matches. There are 16 residues in the CDR3. The CDR3, as DNA: TGTGCCAGCTCACCGGGTACGGGGGGTACGACAGATACGCAGTATTTT. Its translation is CASSPGTGGTTDTQYF.

The genes are TRBV6-5 and TRBJ2-1; D gene ambiguous. There are 14 residues in the CDR3. V was shortened by 7 bases and J by 0 bases, with 10 bases between the two germline ends. CDR1 and CDR2 from the germline V gene are MNHEY and SVGAGI. The chain's CDR3 is CASNPPGSYNEQFF. The CDR3 DNA is TGTGCCAGCAACCCCCCGGGCTCCTACAATGAGCAGTTCTTC.

J is TRBJ1-1 and V is TRBV5-5; 7 nucleotides align to TRBD1. The CDR3 extends over 13 amino acids. V lost 4 bases and J lost 1; bases outside the gene matches: 1. Germline V gene lookup returns CDR1 SGHKS and CDR2 YYEKEE (reference sequence). Here the CDR3 reads CASSRQGNTEAFF. CDR3 sequence (DNA): TGTGCCAGCAGCCGACAGGGGAACACTGAAGCTTTCTTT.

The chain is built from TRBV18 and TRBJ1-3; no clear D gene. This CDR3 contains 15 residues. Looked up from germline, CDR1 is KGHSH and CDR2 is LQKENI. Trimming cost V 0 bases and J 2 bases, with 8 bases left between them. CDR3 sequence reads: CASSPPAGTGNTIYF. The CDR3 coding sequence is TGTGCCAGCTCACCACCAGCGGGAACTGGAAACACCATATATTTT.

This chain joins TRBV3-1 (or the pseudogene TRBV3-2) and TRBJ2-5; D is perhaps TRBD1 (6 bases). Looked up from germline, CDR1 is LGHDT and CDR2 is YNNKEL (reference sequence). V was clipped by 1 base and J by 7 bases, with 19 bases between them. The CDR3 sequence is 16 residues long. The CDR3 nucleotides are TGTGCCAGCAGCCAAGTTGCCGCGGACAGTCGCGGGACCCAGTACTTC. It specifies CASSQVAADSRGTQYF.

The rearrangement joins TRBV19 to TRBJ2-3; 7 bases are a match to TRBD2. The CDR3 runs 14 residues. The V gene's germline CDR1 is LNHDA and CDR2 SQIVND (reference sequence). V lost 10 bases and J lost 4; bases outside the gene matches: 11. CDR3 in amino acids: CATSDGRSADTQYF. In DNA form, the CDR3 reads TGTGCCACCAGTGACGGGAGGAGTGCAGATACGCAGTATTTT.

A remark on this clone: A junction boundary mismatches the germline segment, possibly from a read error. The CDR3 sequence: CGSAAEAGTGELFF. DNA of the CDR3: TGTGGCAGCGCAGCGGAGGCGGGGACCGGGGAGCTGTTTTTT. The chain carries TRBV2 and TRBJ2-2; possible D gene TRBD2, 6 bases. Germline values: CDR1 SNHLY, CDR2 FYNNEI. This CDR3 has 14 residues.

This clone was picked up a small number of times. The chain is built from TRBV18 and TRBJ2-3, with D possibly matching TRBD1 (5 bases). CDR1 and CDR2 (germline): KGHSH, LQKENI. The CDR3 spans 14 residues. V was shortened by 1 base and J by 2 bases, with 7 bases between the two germline ends. The CDR3 region is CASSPLRDTDTQYF. In DNA, the CDR3 is TGTGCCAGCTCACCACTCAGGGACACAGATACGCAGTATTTT.

This sequence joins TRBV7-2 and TRBJ2-7; 9 nucleotides agree with TRBD2. V lost 5 bases to trimming and J lost 6 bases; unmatched junction nucleotides: 14. Germline CDR1 and CDR2: SGHTA and FQGNSA. The CDR3 extends over 16 amino acids. CDR3 loop: CASSPLVGAGGTEQYF. The CDR3 nucleotides read TGTGCCAGCAGCCCTTTGGTCGGAGCGGGAGGTACCGAGCAGTACTTC.

This chain uses TRBV25-1 with TRBJ2-3; TRBD1 matches at 7 bases. Germline values: CDR1 MGHDK, CDR2 SYGVNS. The V segment lost 5 bases and the J segment 2 bases; nucleotides outside the gene matches: 7. This CDR3 comprises 15 residues. CDR3 sequence reads: CASSQQGTYTDTQYF. The CDR3 coding sequence is TGTGCCAGCAGTCAACAGGGGACATACACAGATACGCAGTATTTT.

This clone was detected only once. The chain combines TRBV29-1 with TRBJ2-3; possible D gene TRBD2, 6 bases. V shed 6 bases and J shed 3 bases, with 13 bases lying between them. The germline V gene encodes CDR1 SQVTM and CDR2 ANQGSEA. The CDR3 sequence is 13 residues long. The CDR3 coding sequence is TGCAGCGTAGAACGGGGGAGTACAGATACGCAGTATTTT. It encodes CSVERGSTDTQYF.

This clone has a handful of counts. The DNA of the CDR3 is TGCAGCGTTGGGCCGGGCGAGGGAGGGTATGGCTACACCTTC. Its translation is CSVGPGEGGYGYTF. The chain is built from TRBV29-1 and TRBJ1-2; D gene uncertain. Germline values: CDR1 SQVTM, CDR2 ANQGSEA. The CDR3 has 14 amino acids. The germline V and J ends were trimmed by 4 bases and 5 bases, with 17 bases remaining between them. Together with reference TRBV29-1 and TRBJ1-2, the CDR3 gives the full variable domain: SAVISQKPSRDICQRGTSLTIQCQVDSQVTMMFWYRQQPGQSLTLIATANQGSEATYESGFVIDKFPISRPNLTFSTLTVSNMSPEDSSIYLCSVGPGEGGYGYTFGSGTRLTVV.

V usage is TRBV11-2 and J usage is TRBJ2-1, with D possibly matching TRBD2 (5 bases). V lost 3 bases to trimming and J lost 9 bases, with 15 bases between them. Per germline, CDR1 SGHAT and CDR2 FQNNGV. The CDR3 spans 14 residues. CDR3: CASSFWKERVEQFF. The CDR3 nucleotides read TGTGCCAGCAGCTTTTGGAAGGAGAGGGTTGAGCAGTTCTTC. The complete variable domain, with remaining parts taken from reference TRBV11-2 and TRBJ2-1, reads EAGVAQSPRYKIIEKRQSVAFWCNPISGHATLYWYQQILGQGPKLLIQFQNNGVVDDSQLPKDRFSAERLKGVDSTLKIQPAKLEDSAVYLCASSFWKERVEQFFGPGTRLTVL.

CDR3 loop: CASHRLAEQETQYF. CDR3 sequence (DNA): TGTGCCAGCCATCGACTAGCGGAACAAGAGACCCAGTACTTC. The rearrangement joins TRBV2 to TRBJ2-5; 9 nucleotides line up with TRBD2. Losses at the gene ends were 8 bases for V and 2 bases for J; bases not matched to a gene: 6. CDR3 length: 14 residues. The germline CDR1 and CDR2 sequences are SNHLY and FYNNEI. Full variable domain (outside the CDR3, taken from reference TRBV2 and TRBJ2-5): EPEVTQTPSHQVTQMGQEVILRCVPISNHLYFYWYRQILGQKVEFLVSFYNNEISEKSEIFDDQFSVERPDGSNFTLKIRSTKLEDSAMYFCASHRLAEQETQYFGPGTRLLVL.

The chain joins TRBV5-1 to TRBJ2-2, with a tentative D call TRBD2 (6 bases). CDR1 is SGHRS and CDR2 is YFSETQ in the germline V gene. This CDR3 is 17 amino acids long. V shed 5 bases and J shed 3 bases, with 20 bases lying between them. In DNA, the CDR3 is TGCGCCAGCAGTTATCTTGGGCATAGCGGTTACACCGGGGAGCTGTTTTTT. As protein: CASSYLGHSGYTGELFF.

The V gene is TRBV18, the J gene TRBJ2-1, with TRBD2 matching over 13 bases. The CDR3 is 16 amino acids. Germline V gene lookup returns CDR1 KGHSH and CDR2 LQKENI. With V trimmed by 2 bases and J by 5 bases, 3 bases remained unmatched. The CDR3 sequence: CASSPSTSGRNNEQFF. CDR3 bases: TGTGCCAGCTCACCATCGACTAGCGGGAGGAACAATGAGCAGTTCTTC.

This clone appeared a single time. The V call is TRBV6-2 or TRBV6-3, the J call TRBJ2-7, with D perhaps matching TRBD2 (6 bases). CDR1 and CDR2 (germline): MNHEY, SVGEGT. The ends were cut back, 6 bases at V and 0 bases at J, with 21 bases in the middle. This CDR3 is built from 17 residues. This chain's CDR3 is CASSRAGGLWSSYEQYF. The CDR3 coding sequence is TGTGCCAGCAGCCGGGCCGGAGGGCTTTGGAGCTCCTACGAGCAGTACTTC.